These 28 T cell receptor beta chains came from one sample sequenced in a study of cytomegalovirus exposure and HLA in healthy donors. PCR was performed using 60 Vbeta and 13 Jbeta primers. Produced via immunoSEQ multiplex PCR; TCRdb's table is partial and in-frame only. The table lists 80,000 to 130,000 clones, approximately 68% of them singletons. The sequenced material came from PBMCs. The origin of the receptors is a woman under 30 in good health and CMV-seropositive.

This sequence joins TRBV5-1 and TRBJ2-7; 10 bases fit TRBD2. The V gene end was trimmed by 0 bases and the J gene end by 3 bases; junction bases not matched to a gene: 3. Germline V gene sequence: CDR1 SGHRS, CDR2 YFSETQ. This CDR3 region has 15 residues. The CDR3 DNA reads as TGCGCCAGCAGCTTGGCCCTAGCGGGAGACTACGAGCAGTACTTC. Encoded protein: CASSLALAGDYEQYF.

The CDR3 protein is CASSVALAGVYIQYF. In nucleotides, the CDR3 is TGTGCCAGCAGTGTCGCACTAGCGGGAGTATACATTCAGTACTTC. The chain couples TRBV25-1 to TRBJ2-4; 11 bases fit TRBD2. The germline gives CDR1 MGHDK, CDR2 SYGVNS. The CDR3 is 15 amino acids. After removal of 4 bases from V and 8 bases from J, the junction contained 7 bases not matched to a gene.

The rearrangement uses TRBV7-9 and TRBJ2-1; 8 bases align to TRBD1. The ends lost 0 bases at V and 9 bases at J; junction bases unmatched: 10. Germline V gives CDR1 SEHNR, CDR2 FQNEAQ (reference sequence). The CDR3 sequence is 16 residues long. The CDR3 sequence is CASSLARQGLNFEQFF. The CDR3 DNA is TGTGCCAGCAGCTTAGCGCGACAGGGGCTTAACTTTGAGCAGTTCTTC.

This clone has just one count. V is TRBV5-1 and J is TRBJ1-1; 7 bases are a match to TRBD1. Germline V gene sequence: CDR1 SGHRS, CDR2 YFSETQ. The CDR3 loop spans 15 amino acids. The V gene end was trimmed by 4 bases and the J gene end by 1 base; junction bases not matched to a gene: 7. The CDR3 is CASSHGQAKNTEAFF. CDR3 nucleotides: TGCGCCAGCAGCCACGGACAGGCGAAGAACACTGAAGCTTTCTTT.

This chain links TRBV5-1 with TRBJ2-1; D gene ambiguous. The CDR3 spans 11 residues. Trimming cost V 4 bases and J 7 bases, with 6 bases left between them. The germline CDR1 and CDR2 sequences are SGHRS and YFSETQ. The CDR3 here is CASSQMNEQFF. CDR3 in DNA: TGCGCCAGCAGCCAGATGAATGAGCAGTTCTTC.

The rearrangement joins TRBV5-4 to TRBJ2-3, with TRBD2 matching over 8 bases. This CDR3 has 14 residues. Germline values: CDR1 SGHNT, CDR2 YYREEE (reference sequence). Germline trimming cut 1 base from V and 6 bases from J; bases unmatched to any gene: 4. The CDR3 loop is CASSLSGGVDTQYF. Here the CDR3 DNA reads TGTGCCAGCAGCTTGAGCGGGGGAGTGGATACGCAGTATTTT.

The chain employs TRBV7-3 and TRBJ2-2; TRBD2 agrees at 9 bases. CDR1 is SGHTA and CDR2 is FQGTGA in the germline V gene. The CDR3 is made up of 16 amino acids. V shed 1 base, J shed 1 base, and the junction held 1 base outside the gene matches. The CDR3 bases are TGTGCCAGCAGCTTAAAACTAGCGGGGAACACCGGGGAGCTGTTTTTT. As protein: CASSLKLAGNTGELFF.

CDR3 sequence: CASSYGIGALNEQFF. The CDR3 bases are TGTGCCAGCAGCTACGGTATTGGAGCCTTAAATGAGCAGTTCTTC. The rearrangement joins TRBV7-8 to TRBJ2-1, with D unresolved. The CDR3 is 15 amino acids. Deletions cut 4 bases from V and 7 bases from J, with 17 bases between. Germline assignment: CDR1 SGHVS and CDR2 FQNEAQ.

CDR3 loop: CASRLWTGDEQFF. The CDR3 bases are TGTGCCAGCAGACTCTGGACAGGGGATGAGCAGTTCTTC. The rearrangement links TRBV6-5 to TRBJ2-1; 9 nucleotides align to TRBD1. From germline, CDR1 is MNHEY and CDR2 SVGAGI. The CDR3 has 13 residues. The V and J ends lost 6 bases and 8 bases, in that order; junction bases with no gene match: 5.

This clone was seen repeatedly, ten times or more. The V call is TRBV9, the J call TRBJ2-1, with 8 positions matching TRBD1. Germline V gene sequence: CDR1 SGDLS, CDR2 YYNGEE. V was pared by 0 bases and J by 9 bases, with 5 bases of the junction left unmatched. The CDR3 has 14 residues. Written as DNA, the CDR3 is TGTGCCAGCAGCGTAGGGCAGGGGGCCGTTGAGCAGTTCTTC. Translated, it gives CASSVGQGAVEQFF.

The rearrangement links TRBV7-9 to TRBJ2-4; D might be TRBD1 (6 bases). Per the germline V gene, CDR1 is SEHNR and CDR2 is FQNEAQ (reference sequence). Trimming removed 5 bases at V and 6 bases at J, with 14 bases between. This CDR3 contains 14 residues. The CDR3 here is CASSRTGKGNIQYF. In nucleotides, the CDR3 is TGTGCCAGCAGCCGCACAGGGAAGGGAAACATTCAGTACTTC. Looking up the rest from reference TRBV7-9 and TRBJ2-4 gives the full variable domain: DTGVSQNPRHKITKRGQNVTFRCDPISEHNRLYWYRQTLGQGPEFLTYFQNEAQLEKSRLLSDRFSAERPKGSFSTLEIQRTEQGDSAMYLCASSRTGKGNIQYFGAGTRLSVL.

About this clone: The sample carries other DNA sequences with the same CDR3. The chain has TRBV7-6 and TRBJ2-2; possibly TRBD2 for D (5 bases). CDR3 length equals 14 residues. Trimming removed 5 bases from V and 6 bases from J, with 13 bases in between. Germline-derived CDR1 and CDR2 are SGHVS and FNYEAQ. CDR3 nucleotide sequence: TGTGCCAGCAGCCCCGTTCTGGGAGCCGGGGAGCTGTTTTTT. Translation: CASSPVLGAGELFF.

This clone has more than one count but fewer than ten. The rearrangement uses TRBV7-2 and TRBJ2-7; D uncertain. Germline V gene lookup returns CDR1 SGHTA and CDR2 FQGNSA. Trimming cost V 8 bases and J 8 bases, with 16 bases left between them. CDR3 length: 12 amino acids. The CDR3: CASDDSEAKQYF. The CDR3 coding sequence is TGTGCCAGCGATGACTCCGAGGCCAAGCAGTACTTC. Filled out from reference TRBV7-2 and TRBJ2-7, the complete variable domain reads GAGVSQSPSNKVTEKGKDVELRCDPISGHTALYWYRQSLGQGLEFLIYFQGNSAPDKSGLPSDRFSAERTGGSVSTLTIQRTQQEDSAVYLCASDDSEAKQYFGPGTRLTVT.

This clone appeared once. This sequence joins TRBV28 and TRBJ2-7; D perhaps matches TRBD2 (6 bases). The V end lost 2 bases, the J end lost 1 base, and 18 bases lay between the germline ends. The CDR3 sequence is 17 residues long. The germline gives CDR1 MDHEN, CDR2 SYDVKM. The CDR3 here is CASSLPPPGVISYEQYF. DNA of the CDR3: TGTGCCAGCAGTTTACCACCCCCGGGGGTGATTTCCTACGAGCAGTACTTC.

The rearrangement links TRBV6-5 to TRBJ1-1; unclear D gene. The V end lost 0 bases, the J end lost 4 bases, and 12 bases lay between the germline ends. Germline CDR1 and CDR2: MNHEY and SVGAGI. The CDR3 loop spans 15 amino acids. The CDR3 DNA follows: TGTGCCAGCAGTTACTCGATTGGAGGCTTCACTGAAGCTTTCTTT. This translates into CASSYSIGGFTEAFF.

The chain is built from TRBV19 and TRBJ2-1; 9 nucleotides line up with TRBD1. This CDR3 comprises 17 residues. Unmatched junction bases numbered 12, after V lost 4 bases and J lost 5 bases. Germline CDR1 is LNHDA and CDR2 is SQIVND (reference sequence). The CDR3 DNA reads TGTGCCAGTAGTACAGGGACAGGGTTTGGCACGAACAATGAGCAGTTCTTC. Translating it yields CASSTGTGFGTNNEQFF.

V and J are TRBV19 and TRBJ2-3; a weak D match, TRBD1 (5 bases). V was trimmed by 1 base and J by 0 bases, leaving 8 bases between them. The CDR3 extends over 15 amino acids. The germline CDR1 and CDR2 sequences are LNHDA and SQIVND (reference sequence). The CDR3 DNA follows: TGTGCCAGTAGTATAGGCAGGGCTAGCACAGATACGCAGTATTTT. Translated: CASSIGRASTDTQYF.

J is TRBJ2-2 and V is TRBV9; 12 positions match TRBD2. Germline CDR1 is SGDLS and CDR2 is YYNGEE. V shed 3 bases, J shed 0 bases, and the junction held 6 bases outside the gene matches. There are 18 residues in the CDR3. CDR3 sequence: CASSEGLAGVPNTGELFF. The CDR3 DNA is TGTGCCAGCAGCGAGGGACTAGCGGGCGTCCCGAACACCGGGGAGCTGTTTTTT.

CDR3 bases: TGTGCCCCCGCGGGGCTGGGCAATCAGCCCCAGCATTTT. Protein sequence: CAPAGLGNQPQHF. The chain employs TRBV19 and TRBJ1-5, with TRBD1 as a possible D gene (5 bases). Trimming stripped 11 bases from V and 2 bases from J, with 13 bases between. Germline CDR1 reads LNHDA; CDR2 reads SQIVND (reference sequence). CDR3 length: 13 amino acids.

The chain has TRBV6-5 and TRBJ2-1; D gene unclear. The length of the CDR3 is 14 residues. Trimming removed 0 bases at V and 5 bases at J, with 8 bases between. Germline CDR1 is MNHEY and CDR2 is SVGAGI. CDR3 residues: CASSYSQNNNEQFF. The CDR3 DNA reads TGTGCCAGCAGTTACTCCCAGAACAACAATGAGCAGTTCTTC.

V and J are TRBV10-3 and TRBJ1-1; TRBD1 matches 7 bases. This CDR3 has 13 residues. CDR1 is ENHRY, CDR2 SYGVKD, per germline. Losses at the gene ends were 3 bases for V and 5 bases for J; bases not matched to a gene: 3. As DNA, the CDR3 is TGTGCCATCAGTGACAGGGGGTATACTGAAGCTTTCTTT. Residues: CAISDRGYTEAFF.

This chain links TRBV10-3 with TRBJ2-2; 7 bases agree with TRBD2. V was clipped by 8 bases and J by 3 bases; unmatched bases: 9. The CDR3 length is 15 residues. Germline V CDR1 and CDR2: ENHRY, SYGVKD. CDR3: CAIGSGIGDTGELFF. The CDR3 DNA follows: TGTGCCATCGGAAGCGGGATTGGGGACACCGGGGAGCTGTTTTTT.

The V and J genes are TRBV7-2 and TRBJ2-3; TRBD2 might be the D (6 bases). Trimming took off 5 bases at V and 0 bases at J, with 9 bases between the two ends. Germline CDR1 is SGHTA and CDR2 is FQGNSA. The CDR3 is 14 residues long. CDR3 in amino acids: CASSRGFSTDTQYF. The CDR3 bases are TGTGCCAGCAGCCGGGGGTTCAGCACAGATACGCAGTATTTT.

This clone was found a few times. This chain joins TRBV11-3 and TRBJ2-1; weak D call: TRBD2 (6 bases). The V end lost 3 bases, the J end lost 9 bases, and 15 bases lay between the germline ends. Germline V gene data show CDR1 as SGHNT and CDR2 as YENEEA. This CDR3 is built from 14 residues. The CDR3 loop reads CASSLGGLQGEQFF. In DNA, the CDR3 is TGTGCCAGCAGCTTGGGGGGACTCCAGGGTGAGCAGTTCTTC.

This chain links TRBV28 with TRBJ2-7; D is possibly TRBD1 (5 bases). The CDR3 spans 11 residues. Trimming removed 6 bases from V and 8 bases from J, with 11 bases in between. Germline V gives CDR1 MDHEN, CDR2 SYDVKM. The DNA of the CDR3 is TGTGCCAGCAGCTCTGGACAACAGCAGTACTTC. The encoded protein is CASSSGQQQYF. Drawing the rest from reference TRBV28 and TRBJ2-7, the complete variable domain is DVKVTQSSRYLVKRTGEKVFLECVQDMDHENMFWYRQDPGLGLRLIYFSYDVKMKEKGDIPEGYSVSREKKERFSLILESASTNQTSMYLCASSSGQQQYFGPGTRLTVT.

The gene calls are TRBV10-3 and TRBJ2-2, with 8 bases identical to TRBD2. V trimming: 10 bases; J trimming: 6 bases; junction bases outside the gene matches: 4. The length of the CDR3 is 12 residues. CDR1 ENHRY and CDR2 SYGVKD come from the germline V gene. The CDR3 nucleotides are TGTGCCACCGGACTAGCTTCCGGGGAGCTGTTTTTT. Residues: CATGLASGELFF.

CDR3 DNA: TGTGCCAGCAGCCTCCGACAGGGAACCACCTACGAGCAGTACTTC. This translates into CASSLRQGTTYEQYF. The chain combines TRBV7-7 with TRBJ2-5; TRBD1 aligns across 7 bases. The last part of the DNA fits TRBJ2-7 better; the J call may be wrong. Germline V gene lookup returns CDR1 SSHAT and CDR2 FNYEAQ (reference sequence). The CDR3 is 15 amino acids.

V gene TRBV6-1 combines with J gene TRBJ2-2; 10 bases fit TRBD2. This CDR3 region has 15 residues. Germline-derived CDR1 and CDR2 are MNHNS and SASEGT. V dropped 6 bases and J dropped 2; count of bases not matched to a gene: 3. CDR3 sequence: CASRSSGRNTGELFF. DNA for the CDR3: TGTGCCAGCAGGTCTAGCGGGAGAAACACCGGGGAGCTGTTTTTT.